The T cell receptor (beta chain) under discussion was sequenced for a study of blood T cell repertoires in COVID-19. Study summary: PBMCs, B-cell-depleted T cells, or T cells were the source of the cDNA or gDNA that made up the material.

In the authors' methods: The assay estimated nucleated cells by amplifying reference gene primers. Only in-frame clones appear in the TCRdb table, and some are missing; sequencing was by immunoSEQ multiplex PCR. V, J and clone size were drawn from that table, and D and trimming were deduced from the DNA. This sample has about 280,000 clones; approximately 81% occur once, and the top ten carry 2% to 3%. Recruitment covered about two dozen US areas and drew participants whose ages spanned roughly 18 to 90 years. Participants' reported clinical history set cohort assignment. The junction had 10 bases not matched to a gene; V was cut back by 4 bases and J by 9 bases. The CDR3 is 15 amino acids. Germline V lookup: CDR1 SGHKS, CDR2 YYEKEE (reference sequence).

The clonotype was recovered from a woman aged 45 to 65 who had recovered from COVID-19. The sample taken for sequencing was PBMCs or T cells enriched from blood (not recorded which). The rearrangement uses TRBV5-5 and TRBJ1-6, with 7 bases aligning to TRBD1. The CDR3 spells CASSLTGSNSSPLHF. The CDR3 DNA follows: TGTGCCAGCAGCCTGACAGGGTCGAATAGTTCACCCCTCCACTTT.